The next 8 T cell receptor beta chains were all read from a single sample in a study of shared T cell receptors in the human thymus. Sequencing used immunoSEQ multiplex PCR; TCRdb keeps in-frame clones, though not all of them. The sample includes hundreds of thousands of clones, around 78% of them seen just once. The data also belong to a second study, concerning human thymus T cells.

Sample: thymocytes. These receptors all come from a boy in the first two years of life with a congenital heart defect.

The rearrangement links TRBV29-1 to TRBJ1-4; D perhaps matches TRBD1 (5 bases). The ends were cut back, 7 bases at V and 5 bases at J, with 14 bases in the middle. The CDR3 runs 13 residues. Germline CDR1 reads SQVTM; CDR2 reads ANQGSEA. The CDR3 reads CSGRQFPNEKLFF. DNA for the CDR3: TGCAGCGGAAGACAGTTTCCCAATGAAAAACTGTTTTTT.

The sample holds one count of this clone. This chain links TRBV6-5 with TRBJ1-2; TRBD1 agrees at 9 bases. Trimming cost V 2 bases and J 6 bases; bases outside gene matches: 4. This CDR3 comprises 14 residues. CDR1 is MNHEY and CDR2 is SVGAGI in the germline V gene. The CDR3 region has the DNA TGTGCCAGCAGTTACCCGGGACAGGGTCATGGCTACACCTTC. Amino acids: CASSYPGQGHGYTF.

The chain recombines TRBV29-1 with TRBJ1-4, with 9 nucleotides matching TRBD1. The V gene's germline CDR1 is SQVTM and CDR2 ANQGSEA. This CDR3 contains 14 residues. The V and J ends lost 5 bases and 3 bases, in that order; junction bases with no gene match: 4. DNA of the CDR3: TGCAGCGTTACAGGGGGCTCAGCTAATGAAAAACTGTTTTTT. Translation gives CSVTGGSANEKLFF.

The rearrangement uses TRBV28 and TRBJ1-1; 8 nucleotides line up with TRBD1. CDR1 and CDR2 from the germline V gene are MDHEN and SYDVKM. The CDR3 totals 19 residues. V lost 5 bases to trimming and J lost 1 base; unmatched junction nucleotides: 18. As DNA, the CDR3 is TGTGCCAGCAGTCCCCCCCCGCGGCAGGGGGCTCTTAGGAACACTGAAGCTTTCTTT. Its translation is CASSPPPRQGALRNTEAFF.

This rearrangement joins TRBV4-1 to TRBJ1-3; 8 bases align to TRBD1. This CDR3 is 15 amino acids long. J lost 2 bases, V lost 5 bases, and 5 bases had no gene match. Germline V CDR1 and CDR2: MGHRA, YSYEKL. The CDR3 coding sequence is TGCGCCAGCAGCGACAAACAGGGGGCTGGAAACACCATATATTTT. It yields the protein CASSDKQGAGNTIYF.

The chain joins TRBV4-2 to TRBJ2-5, with 8 bases matching TRBD2. The CDR3 extends over 15 amino acids. With V trimmed by 0 bases and J by 4 bases, 4 bases remained unmatched. The germline V gene has CDR1 LGHNA and CDR2 YNFKEQ. The DNA of the CDR3 is TGTGCCAGCAGCCAAGATGAGCGGGAGCGAGAGACCCAGTACTTC. Translating it yields CASSQDERERETQYF.

Notes on this clone: The same CDR3 is also encoded by other DNA sequences in this sample. The rearrangement links TRBV27 to TRBJ2-3, with a tentative D call TRBD1 (6 bases). Per germline, CDR1 MNHEY and CDR2 SMNVEV (reference sequence). The CDR3 is 14 amino acids. V dropped 2 bases and J dropped 2 bases, with 8 bases sitting between them. CDR3 bases: TGTGCCAGCAGTTTAGGGGGCCACACAGATACGCAGTATTTT. Protein sequence: CASSLGGHTDTQYF.

The chain combines TRBV5-6 with TRBJ2-7, with unresolved D. This CDR3 contains 13 residues. V was clipped by 5 bases and J by 3 bases, with 12 bases between them. Germline V CDR1 and CDR2: SGHDT, YYEEEE. In DNA form, the CDR3 reads TGTGCCAGCAGACCCTCCAACAGCTACGAGCAGTACTTC. Its translation: CASRPSNSYEQYF.